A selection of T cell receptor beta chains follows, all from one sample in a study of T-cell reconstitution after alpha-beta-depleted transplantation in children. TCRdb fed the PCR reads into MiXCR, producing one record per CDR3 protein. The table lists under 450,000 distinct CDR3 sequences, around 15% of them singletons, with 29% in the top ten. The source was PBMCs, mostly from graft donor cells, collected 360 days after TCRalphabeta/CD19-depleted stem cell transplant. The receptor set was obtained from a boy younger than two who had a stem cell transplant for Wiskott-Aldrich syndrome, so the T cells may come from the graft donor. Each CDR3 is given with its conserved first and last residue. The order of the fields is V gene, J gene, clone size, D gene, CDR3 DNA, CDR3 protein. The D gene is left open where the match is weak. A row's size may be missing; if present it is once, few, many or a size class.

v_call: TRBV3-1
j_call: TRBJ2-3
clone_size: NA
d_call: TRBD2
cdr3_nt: TGTGCCAGCAGCCAAAGGGCCGGGAGGTTAGGCACAGATACGCAGTATTTT
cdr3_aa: CASSQRAGRLGTDTQYF

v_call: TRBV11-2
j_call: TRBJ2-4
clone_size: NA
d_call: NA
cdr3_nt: TGTGCCAGCAGCTTAGATCCGGCCGTAGCCCCCAAAAACATTCAGTACTTC
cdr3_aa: CASSLDPAVAPKNIQYF

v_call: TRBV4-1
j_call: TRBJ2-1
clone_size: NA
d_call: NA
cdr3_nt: TGCGCCAGCAGCCAAGATCGAAGCCAGGGGATCTCTTACAATGAGCAGTTCTTC
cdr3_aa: CASSQDRSQGISYNEQFF

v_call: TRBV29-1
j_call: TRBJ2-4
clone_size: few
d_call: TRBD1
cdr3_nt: TGCAGCGTTTCAACAGGGGGAAAAGCCAAAAACATTCAGTACTTC
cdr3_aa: CSVSTGGKAKNIQYF

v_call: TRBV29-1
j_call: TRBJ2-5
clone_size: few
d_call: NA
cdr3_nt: TGCAGCGTTGCGTTGCGATTGGCACAGAGGAAAATCAAAGAGACCCAGTACTTC
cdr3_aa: CSVALRLAQRKIKETQYF

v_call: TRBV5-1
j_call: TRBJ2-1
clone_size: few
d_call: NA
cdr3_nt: TGCGCCAGCAGCTTGGTGAGGGGCCCGTACAATGAGCAGTTCTTC
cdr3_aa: CASSLVRGPYNEQFF

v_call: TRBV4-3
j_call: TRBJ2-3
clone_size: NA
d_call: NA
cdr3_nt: TGCGCCAGCAGCCAAGGACGAGCTAGCAGATACACAGATACGCAGTATTTT
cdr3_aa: CASSQGRASRYTDTQYF

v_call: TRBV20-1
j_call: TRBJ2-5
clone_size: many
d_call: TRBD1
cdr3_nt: TGCTCGGACAGGGGAAACCAAGAGACCCAGTACTTC
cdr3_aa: CSDRGNQETQYF

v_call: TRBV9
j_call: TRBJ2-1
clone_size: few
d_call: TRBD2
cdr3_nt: TGTGCCAGCAGCCGGGGACTAGCGGTGGGAAATGAGCAGTTCTTC
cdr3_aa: CASSRGLAVGNEQFF

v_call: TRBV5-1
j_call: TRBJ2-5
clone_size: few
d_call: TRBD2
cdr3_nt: TGCGCCAGCATCGGGAGGGCGAAGACCCAGTACTTC
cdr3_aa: CASIGRAKTQYF

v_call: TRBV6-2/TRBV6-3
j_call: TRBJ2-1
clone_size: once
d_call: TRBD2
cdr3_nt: TGTGCCAGCAGACCCCACCCGGGACTAGCGGGAGGGTTCTCCTACACTGAGCAGTTCTTC
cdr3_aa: CASRPHPGLAGGFSYTEQFF

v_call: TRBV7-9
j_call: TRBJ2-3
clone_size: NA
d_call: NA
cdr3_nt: TGTGCCAGCAGCTTAGGTCGACTCAGGGATTTGGATACGCAGTATTTT
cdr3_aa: CASSLGRLRDLDTQYF

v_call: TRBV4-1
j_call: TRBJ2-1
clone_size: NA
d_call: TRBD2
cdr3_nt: TGCGCCAGCAGCCATGGACTAGCGGGAAAATACAATGAGCAGTTCTTC
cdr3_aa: CASSHGLAGKYNEQFF

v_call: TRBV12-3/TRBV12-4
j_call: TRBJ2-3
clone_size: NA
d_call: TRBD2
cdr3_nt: TGTACCAGCAGTTCCCCCTACGGACTAGCGGGATCCACAGATACGCAGTATTTT
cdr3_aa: CTSSSPYGLAGSTDTQYF

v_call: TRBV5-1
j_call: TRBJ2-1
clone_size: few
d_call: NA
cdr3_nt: TGCGCCAGCAGCTTGGTGAAAGGAACTCTTTACAATGAGCAGTTCTTC
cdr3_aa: CASSLVKGTLYNEQFF

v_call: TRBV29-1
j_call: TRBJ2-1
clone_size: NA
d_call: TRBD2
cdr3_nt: TGCAGCGTTTCTGGTGCTACTAGCGGAGATTACAATGAGCAGTTCTTC
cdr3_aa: CSVSGATSGDYNEQFF

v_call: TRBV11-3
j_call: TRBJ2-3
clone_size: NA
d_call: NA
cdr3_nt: TGTGCCAGTGGGGGCCGGGACACAGATACGCAGTATTTT
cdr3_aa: CASGGRDTDTQYF

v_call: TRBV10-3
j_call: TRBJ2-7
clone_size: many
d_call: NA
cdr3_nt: TGTGCCATCAGTGATAAGGGACACCAAGAAGGCTACGAGCAGTACTTC
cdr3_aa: CAISDKGHQEGYEQYF

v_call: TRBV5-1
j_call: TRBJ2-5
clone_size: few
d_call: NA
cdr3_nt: TGCGCCAGCAGTTATACCCGGGAGACCCAGTACTTC
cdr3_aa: CASSYTRETQYF

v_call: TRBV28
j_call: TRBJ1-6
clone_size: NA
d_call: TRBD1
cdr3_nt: TGTGCCAGCAGTGTAGGGACAGAGCCGAATTCACCCCTCCACTTT
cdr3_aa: CASSVGTEPNSPLHF

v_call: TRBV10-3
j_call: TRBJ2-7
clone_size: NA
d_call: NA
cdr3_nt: TGTGCCATCAGTCTGGCTAGGGTAGGCGAGCAGTACTTC
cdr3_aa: CAISLARVGEQYF

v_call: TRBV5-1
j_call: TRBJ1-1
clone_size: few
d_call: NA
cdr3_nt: TGCGCCAGCAGCTTGGACATGGGTAGAAGGACTGAAGCTTTCTTT
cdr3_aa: CASSLDMGRRTEAFF

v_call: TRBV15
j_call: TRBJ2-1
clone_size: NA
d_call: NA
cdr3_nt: TGTGCCACCAGCAGTGAACTAGTCTCCTACAATGAGCAGTTCTTC
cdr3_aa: CATSSELVSYNEQFF

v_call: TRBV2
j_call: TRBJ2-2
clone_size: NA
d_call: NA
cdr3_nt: TGTGCCAGCAGTTGGTTAGTCCGGCCCGGGGAGCTGTTTTTT
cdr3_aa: CASSWLVRPGELFF

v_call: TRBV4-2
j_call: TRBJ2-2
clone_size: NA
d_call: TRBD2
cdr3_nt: TGTGCCAGCAGCCATATCCCTAGCGGGGAGAACACCGGGGAGCTGTTTTTT
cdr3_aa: CASSHIPSGENTGELFF

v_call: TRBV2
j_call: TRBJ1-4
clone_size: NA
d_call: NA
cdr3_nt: TGTGCCAGCAGTGAGAATATGCCTGAGGATGAAAAACTGTTTTTT
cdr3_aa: CASSENMPEDEKLFF

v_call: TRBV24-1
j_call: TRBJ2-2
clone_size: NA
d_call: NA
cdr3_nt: TGTGCCACCAGTGATTTCCCCTCCGGGACACTGAACACCGGGGAGCTGTTTTTT
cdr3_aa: CATSDFPSGTLNTGELFF

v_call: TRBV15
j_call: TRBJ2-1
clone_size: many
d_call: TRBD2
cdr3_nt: TGTGCCACCAGCAGAGACTTAGCGGGGAGCTCCTACAATGAGCAGTTCTTC
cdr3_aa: CATSRDLAGSSYNEQFF

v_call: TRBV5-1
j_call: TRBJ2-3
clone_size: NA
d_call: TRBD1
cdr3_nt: TGCGCCAGCAGCACTAGCTATCCGGGACAGGGAAGAGATACGCAGTATTTT
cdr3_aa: CASSTSYPGQGRDTQYF

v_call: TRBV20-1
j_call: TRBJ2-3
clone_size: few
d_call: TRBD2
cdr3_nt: TGCAGTGCCCGGAGCGGGGGTTGGGATACGCAGTATTTT
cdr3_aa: CSARSGGWDTQYF

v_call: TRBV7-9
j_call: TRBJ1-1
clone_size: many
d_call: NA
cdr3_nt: TGTGCCAGCAGCTTAACGGACCTGAACACTGAAGCTTTCTTT
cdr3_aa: CASSLTDLNTEAFF

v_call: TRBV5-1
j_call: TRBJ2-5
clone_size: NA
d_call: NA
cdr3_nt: TGCGCCAGCAGCTGGACAGCTGGGACCCAGTACTTC
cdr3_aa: CASSWTAGTQYF

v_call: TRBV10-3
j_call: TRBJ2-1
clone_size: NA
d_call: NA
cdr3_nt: TGTGCCATCAGTCCCTTCAACAATGAGCAGTTCTTC
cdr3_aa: CAISPFNNEQFF

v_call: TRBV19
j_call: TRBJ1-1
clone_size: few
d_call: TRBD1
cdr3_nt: TGTGCCAGTAGTATAAGGGGCGGACAGGGCAACACTGAAGCTTTCTTT
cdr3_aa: CASSIRGGQGNTEAFF

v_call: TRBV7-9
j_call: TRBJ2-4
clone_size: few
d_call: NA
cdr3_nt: TGTGCCAGCAGTCCTCCCGAAGTACTAGCAGAAAACATTCAGTACTTC
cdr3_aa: CASSPPEVLAENIQYF

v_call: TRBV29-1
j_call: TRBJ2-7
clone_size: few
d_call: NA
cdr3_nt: TGCAGCGTTTCGCTGGGTGAGACCTACGAGCAGTACTTC
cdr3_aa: CSVSLGETYEQYF

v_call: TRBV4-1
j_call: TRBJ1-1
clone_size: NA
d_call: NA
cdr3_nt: TGCGCCAGCAGAAGTTGGGGGCAGTCTGAAGCTTTCTTT
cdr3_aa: CASRSWGQSEAFF

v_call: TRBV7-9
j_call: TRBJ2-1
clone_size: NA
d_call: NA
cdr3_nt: TGTGCCAGCAGCTTAGGTCAGGTAGCCTACAATGAGCAGTTCTTC
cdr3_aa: CASSLGQVAYNEQFF

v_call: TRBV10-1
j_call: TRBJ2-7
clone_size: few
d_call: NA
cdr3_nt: TGCGCCAGCAGTGAGAGTAGCCGGGAGCAGTACTTC
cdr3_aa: CASSESSREQYF

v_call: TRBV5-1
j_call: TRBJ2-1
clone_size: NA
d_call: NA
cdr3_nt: TGCGCCAGCACCTCGGGGCTCTCCTACAATGAGCAGTTCTTC
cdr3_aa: CASTSGLSYNEQFF

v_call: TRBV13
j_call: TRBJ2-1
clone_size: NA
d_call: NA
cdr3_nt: TGTGCCAGCAGCTACCCCTCGGGGAAGGGCTACAATGAGCAGTTCTTC
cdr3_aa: CASSYPSGKGYNEQFF

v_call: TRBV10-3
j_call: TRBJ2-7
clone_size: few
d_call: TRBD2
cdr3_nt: TGTGCCATCAGACGTAGCGGGGACTCCTACGAGCAGTACTTC
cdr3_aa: CAIRRSGDSYEQYF

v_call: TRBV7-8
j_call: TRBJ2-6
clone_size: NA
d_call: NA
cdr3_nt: TGTGCCAGCAGTGAGTCGGCTGGGGCCAACGTCCTGACTTTC
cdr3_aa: CASSESAGANVLTF

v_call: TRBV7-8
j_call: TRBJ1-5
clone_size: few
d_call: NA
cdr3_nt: TGTGCCAGCAGCTTGTCCCGCGACAGTCTTAATCAGCCCCAGCATTTT
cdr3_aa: CASSLSRDSLNQPQHF

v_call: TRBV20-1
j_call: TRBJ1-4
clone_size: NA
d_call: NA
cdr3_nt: TGCAGTGCTAGAGAGGGGGGGAAGGAAAAACTGTTTTTT
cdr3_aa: CSAREGGKEKLFF

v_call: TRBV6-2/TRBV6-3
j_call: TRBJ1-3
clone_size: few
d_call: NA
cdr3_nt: TGTGCCAGCAGTTACCTCTCCGGACCTGGCTCTGGAAACACCATATATTTT
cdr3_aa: CASSYLSGPGSGNTIYF

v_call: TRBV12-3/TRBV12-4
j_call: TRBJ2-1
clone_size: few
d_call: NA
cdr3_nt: TGTGCCAGCAGTTCTGCGGTAAACAATGAGCAGTTCTTC
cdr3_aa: CASSSAVNNEQFF

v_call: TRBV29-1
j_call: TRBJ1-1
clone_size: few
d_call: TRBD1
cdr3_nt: TGCAGCGGCATACAGGGGACGAGGACTGAAGCTTTCTTT
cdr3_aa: CSGIQGTRTEAFF

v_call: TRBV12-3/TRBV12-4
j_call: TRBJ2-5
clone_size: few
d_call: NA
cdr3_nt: TGTGCCAGCAGCCGCGCCGGGGCAGGCCCAAGGGGGGCCCAGTACTTC
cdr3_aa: CASSRAGAGPRGAQYF

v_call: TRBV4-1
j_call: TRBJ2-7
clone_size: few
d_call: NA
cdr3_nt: TGCGCCAGCAGCCAGAAGGGCACCTACGAGCAGTACTTC
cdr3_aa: CASSQKGTYEQYF

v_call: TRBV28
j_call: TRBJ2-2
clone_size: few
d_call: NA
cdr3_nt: TGTGCCAGCAGTTTGGGTGAGGGGCAACCAACCGGGGAGCTGTTTTTT
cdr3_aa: CASSLGEGQPTGELFF

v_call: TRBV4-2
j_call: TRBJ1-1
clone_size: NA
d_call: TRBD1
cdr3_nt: TGTGCCAGCAGCCATCCCGCTCCCGGGACAGGGAAAGCTTTCTTT
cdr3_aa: CASSHPAPGTGKAFF

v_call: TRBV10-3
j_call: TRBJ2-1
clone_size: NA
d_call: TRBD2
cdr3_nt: TGTGCCATCAGTGCTAGCGGGAGCCACAATGAGCAGTTCTTC
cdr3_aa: CAISASGSHNEQFF

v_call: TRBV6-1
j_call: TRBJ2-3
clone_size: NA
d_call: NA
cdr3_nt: TGTGCCAGCGAGCAAGCAGATACGCAGTATTTT
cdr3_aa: CASEQADTQYF

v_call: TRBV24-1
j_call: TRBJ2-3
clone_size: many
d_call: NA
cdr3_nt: TGTGCCACCAGTGGGACAGTCGATCCGGATACGCAGTATTTT
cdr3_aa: CATSGTVDPDTQYF

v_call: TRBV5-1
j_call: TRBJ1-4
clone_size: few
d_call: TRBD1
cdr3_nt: TGCGCCAGCAGCTTGCTGGGACAGGCTTTTGAAAAACTGTTTTTT
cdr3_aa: CASSLLGQAFEKLFF

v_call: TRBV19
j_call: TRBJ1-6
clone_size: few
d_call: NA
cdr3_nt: TGTGCCAGTAGTATTCTACAAGATAATTCACCCCTCCACTTT
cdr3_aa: CASSILQDNSPLHF

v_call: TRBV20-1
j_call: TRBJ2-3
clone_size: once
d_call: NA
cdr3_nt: TGCAGTGCTGGTCGACTAAAGGTGACTAGTTCGAGAACAGATACGCAGTATTTT
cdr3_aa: CSAGRLKVTSSRTDTQYF